The 7 T cell receptor beta chains below were found in one sample sequenced in a study of T cell responses to AZD1222 COVID-19 vaccine. Sequencing used immunoSEQ multiplex PCR; TCRdb keeps in-frame clones, though not all of them. In the table there are roughly 150,000 clones, 92% of which are singletons. The sample here was peripheral blood, taken on day 0 of AZD1222 vaccination. The receptors here all came from an adult in good health.

The V gene is TRBV6-2 or TRBV6-3, the J gene TRBJ1-4; D uncertain. This CDR3 has 15 residues. V was clipped by 5 bases and J by 6 bases, with 16 bases between them. The germline CDR1 and CDR2 sequences are MNHEY and SVGEGT. The CDR3 sequence is CASSDGSHGDEKLFF. The CDR3 DNA sequence: TGTGCCAGCAGTGACGGGTCACACGGGGATGAAAAACTGTTTTTT.

The chain uses TRBV6-5 and TRBJ2-3; 7 bases line up with TRBD1. The germline V gene encodes CDR1 MNHEY and CDR2 SVGAGI. V was clipped by 6 bases and J by 2 bases; unmatched bases: 8. There are 15 residues in the CDR3. In DNA, the CDR3 is TGTGCCAGCAGCAGACAGGGTTTGGACACAGATACGCAGTATTTT. Amino acids: CASSRQGLDTDTQYF.

The CDR3 coding sequence is TGCGCCAGCAGCTTAACAGAAACCTACGAGCAGTACTTC. Amino acids: CASSLTETYEQYF. This rearrangement joins TRBV5-1 to TRBJ2-7; D gene ambiguous. Germline loops: CDR1 SGHRS, CDR2 YFSETQ. The V end lost 2 bases, the J end lost 2 bases, and 8 bases lay between the germline ends. The CDR3 runs 13 residues.

The gene calls are TRBV27 and TRBJ1-2, with no clear D. V was pared by 3 bases and J by 4 bases, with 15 bases between. Germline CDR1 is MNHEY and CDR2 is SMNVEV (reference sequence). The CDR3 is made up of 15 amino acids. CDR3 in DNA: TGTGCCAGCAGTTTCTCGGACGGGAAAATCTATGGCTACACCTTC. Protein sequence: CASSFSDGKIYGYTF.

The chain combines TRBV7-2 with TRBJ2-2; 9 bases fit TRBD1. Germline CDR1 and CDR2: SGHTA and FQGNSA. CDR3 length: 15 residues. The J segment lost 4 bases and the V segment lost 4 bases, leaving 4 bases of the junction unmatched. The CDR3 here is CASSWGTGTTGELFF. The CDR3 bases are TGTGCCAGCAGCTGGGGGACAGGGACCACCGGGGAGCTGTTTTTT.

This clone has just a few counts. The chain is built from TRBV6-2 or TRBV6-3 and TRBJ2-3, with D perhaps matching TRBD1 (5 bases). This CDR3 region has 17 residues. The germline V and J ends were trimmed by 0 bases and 2 bases, with 15 bases remaining between them. CDR1 is MNHEY and CDR2 is SVGEGT in the germline V gene. The CDR3 loop reads CASSYSSSQGHTDTQYF. The CDR3 DNA reads as TGTGCCAGCAGTTACTCGAGTTCGCAGGGCCACACAGATACGCAGTATTTT.

The chain has TRBV18 and TRBJ2-3; the D is unclear. Germline CDR1 is KGHSH and CDR2 is LQKENI. CDR3 size: 12 residues. The V and J ends lost 2 bases and 6 bases respectively, with 6 bases between them. CDR3 loop: CASSPGLDTQYF. CDR3 DNA sequence: TGTGCCAGCTCACCAGGGTTGGATACGCAGTATTTT.